The 6 T cell receptor beta chains presented below share a single source sample, sequenced in a study of blood T cell repertoires in COVID-19. Clones were sequenced by immunoSEQ multiplex PCR, and TCRdb holds only the in-frame ones, with some missing. This table has about 60,000 clones, more than 75% appearing once. Material for sequencing was peripheral blood. These receptors all stem from a woman of 80 years or more with acute or convalescent COVID-19.

V usage is TRBV6-2 or TRBV6-3 and J usage is TRBJ2-1, with D possibly matching TRBD1 (6 bases). The CDR3 is made up of 13 amino acids. Trimming removed 5 bases at V and 10 bases at J, with 15 bases between. The germline gives CDR1 MNHEY, CDR2 SVGEGT. The CDR3 here is CASSPLDSREQFF. The CDR3 DNA sequence: TGTGCCAGCAGTCCCTTGGACAGCCGAGAGCAGTTCTTC.

This clone has a single count. V usage is TRBV5-1 and J usage is TRBJ1-1; 7 bases align to TRBD1. The CDR3 spans 13 residues. Germline V gene sequence: CDR1 SGHRS, CDR2 YFSETQ. Trimming cost V 0 bases and J 8 bases; bases outside gene matches: 4. The CDR3 DNA follows: TGCGCCAGCAGCTTGGAGCAGGGACAGGAAGCTTTCTTT. The encoded protein is CASSLEQGQEAFF.

The chain recombines TRBV25-1 with TRBJ1-5; D gene uncertain. The germline V gene encodes CDR1 MGHDK and CDR2 SYGVNS. Trimming left V 1 base short and J 2 bases short, with 15 bases between. The CDR3 spans 17 residues. The CDR3 sequence is CASSESTRRLGNQPQHF. Written as DNA, the CDR3 is TGTGCCAGCAGTGAATCAACAAGGCGGTTGGGCAATCAGCCCCAGCATTTT.

The chain couples TRBV19 to TRBJ1-5, with a tentative D call TRBD1 (6 bases). CDR3 length equals 15 residues. V gave up 5 bases and J gave up 5 bases, with 16 bases separating them. Germline V gene sequence: CDR1 LNHDA, CDR2 SQIVND (reference sequence). CDR3 bases: TGTGCCAGTAGTCCCGCTACAGGGAGGGATCAGCCCCAGCATTTT. This codes for CASSPATGRDQPQHF.

V and J are TRBV6-1 and TRBJ1-1; 11 bases map to TRBD1. Trimming took 4 bases from V and 3 from J; bases not matched to a gene: 13. The CDR3 length is 18 residues. CDR1 is MNHNS and CDR2 is SASEGT in the germline V gene. The DNA for the CDR3 is TGTGCCAGCAGTGGGGTTTTGGACAGGGGGCTTAGGGACACTGAAGCTTTCTTT. Translation: CASSGVLDRGLRDTEAFF.

The chain links TRBV7-2 to TRBJ2-5, with 13 positions matching TRBD2. Germline-derived CDR1 and CDR2 are SGHTA and FQGNSA. This CDR3 comprises 17 residues. V dropped 1 base and J dropped 2; count of bases not matched to a gene: 4. CDR3 sequence: CASSLVGTSGNQETQYF. The CDR3 coding sequence is TGTGCCAGCAGCTTAGTCGGGACTAGCGGGAATCAAGAGACCCAGTACTTC.